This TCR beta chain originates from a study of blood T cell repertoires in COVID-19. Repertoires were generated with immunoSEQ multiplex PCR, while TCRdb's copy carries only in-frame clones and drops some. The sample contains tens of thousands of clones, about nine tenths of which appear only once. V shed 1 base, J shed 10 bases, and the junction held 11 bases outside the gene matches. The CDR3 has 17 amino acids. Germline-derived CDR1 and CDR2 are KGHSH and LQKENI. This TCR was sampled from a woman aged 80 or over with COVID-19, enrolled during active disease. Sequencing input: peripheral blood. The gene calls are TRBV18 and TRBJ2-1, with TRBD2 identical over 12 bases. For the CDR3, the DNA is TGTGCCAGCTCACCACTTTCCCGTAGTCTAGCGGGGGGGGAGCAGTTCTTC. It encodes CASSPLSRSLAGGEQFF. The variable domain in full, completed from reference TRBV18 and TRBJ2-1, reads NAGVMQNPRHLVRRRGQEARLRCSPMKGHSHVYWYRQLPEEGLKFMVYLQKENIIDESGMPKERFSAEFPKEGPSILRIQQVVRGDSAAYFCASSPLSRSLAGGEQFFGPGTRLTVL.